One sample yielded the 16 T cell receptor beta chains listed below, sequenced in a study of T cell changes during pregnancy in multiple sclerosis. Assay used: immunoSEQ multiplex PCR; TCRdb lists only in-frame clones, some missing. The repertoire includes tens of thousands of clones, about 91% of them detected once, and about 12% sits in the top ten. This material consisted of CD8+ T cells from peripheral blood mononuclear cells, taken after pregnancy. These receptors were taken from a female donor with multiple sclerosis, enrolled in a pregnancy study.

The V and J genes are TRBV2 and TRBJ2-1; a weak D match, TRBD1 (7 bases). CDR1 and CDR2 from the germline V gene are SNHLY and FYNNEI. This CDR3 is 13 amino acids long. Trimming cost V 4 bases and J 8 bases, with 12 bases left between them. The CDR3 DNA follows: TGTGCCAGCAGTGGGGGGGACAGCTATGAGCAGTTCTTC. Its protein is CASSGGDSYEQFF.

V usage is TRBV27 and J usage is TRBJ1-1; possible D gene TRBD1, 6 bases. Looked up from germline, CDR1 is MNHEY and CDR2 is SMNVEV (reference sequence). This CDR3 region has 15 residues. Between the trimmed V and J ends, which lost 6 bases and 0 bases, there was a span of 14 bases. CDR3 bases: TGTGCCAGCAGAACCCGAGGGGGACTGAACACTGAAGCTTTCTTT. Its translation: CASRTRGGLNTEAFF.

The chain has TRBV5-6 and TRBJ2-2; 11 positions match TRBD2. From germline, CDR1 is SGHDT and CDR2 YYEEEE. There are 17 residues in the CDR3. The V and J ends lost 4 bases and 4 bases, in that order; junction bases with no gene match: 9. The CDR3: CASSITGSGGATGELFF. CDR3 nucleotides: TGTGCCAGCAGCATTACCGGTAGCGGGGGGGCCACCGGGGAGCTGTTTTTT.

The chain recombines TRBV10-3 with TRBJ1-3, with 9 bases fitting TRBD1. The CDR3 length is 16 residues. Germline V lookup: CDR1 ENHRY, CDR2 SYGVKD. The V segment lost 9 bases and the J segment 2 bases; nucleotides outside the gene matches: 11. The CDR3 protein is CAIRFDRGSTGNTIYF. DNA for the CDR3: TGTGCCATTCGCTTCGACAGGGGGAGTACTGGAAACACCATATATTTT.

The rearrangement joins TRBV4-2 to TRBJ2-1; D unresolved. Germline V gene data show CDR1 as LGHNA and CDR2 as YNFKEQ. V was shortened by 1 base and J by 7 bases, with 8 bases between the two germline ends. This CDR3 has 13 residues. The CDR3: CASSQVGDNEQFF. The CDR3 DNA follows: TGTGCCAGCAGCCAAGTTGGAGATAATGAGCAGTTCTTC.

The CDR3 nucleotides read TGTGCCAGCAGCTTATTGGGACAGGGGAACTATGGCTACACCTTC. This translates into CASSLLGQGNYGYTF. The chain employs TRBV7-2 and TRBJ1-2, with 10 bases aligning to TRBD1. The germline gives CDR1 SGHTA, CDR2 FQGNSA. V lost 2 bases to trimming and J lost 2 bases; unmatched junction nucleotides: 2. The CDR3 is made up of 15 amino acids.

V and J are TRBV2 and TRBJ2-7, with 7 nucleotides matching TRBD1. Per the germline V gene, CDR1 is SNHLY and CDR2 is FYNNEI. The CDR3 runs to 16 residues. With 2 bases clipped from V and 0 bases from J, the junction kept 7 bases outside the gene matches. The CDR3 nucleotides read TGTGCCAGCAGTGAATTCCCGGGACAGAGCTCCTACGAGCAGTACTTC. It encodes CASSEFPGQSSYEQYF.

The chain uses TRBV5-1 and TRBJ1-5, with no clear D. Germline CDR1 SGHRS, CDR2 YFSETQ. CDR3 size: 13 residues. The V end was cut by 5 bases, the J end by 1 base, with 7 bases between. The CDR3 nucleotides are TGCGCCAGCAGGGTCGCGAGCAATCAGCCCCAGCATTTT. This translates into CASRVASNQPQHF.

V and J are TRBV4-1 and TRBJ2-5, with 7 bases matching TRBD1. The germline CDR1 and CDR2 sequences are MGHRA and YSYEKL. CDR3 length equals 17 residues. Trimming at V came to 4 bases and at J to 2 bases, leaving 13 bases not matched to a gene. CDR3 sequence (DNA): TGCGCCAGCAGCCTATCGACAGGGTCCCTAGGGCAAGAGACCCAGTACTTC. Its protein product is CASSLSTGSLGQETQYF.

This clone appeared a few times. This chain joins TRBV5-1 and TRBJ1-2; 10 bases align to TRBD1. The ends lost 3 bases at V and 5 bases at J; junction bases unmatched: 7. Germline assignment: CDR1 SGHRS and CDR2 YFSETQ. The CDR3 loop spans 15 amino acids. CDR3 in amino acids: CASSSRQGAEYGYTF. The CDR3 bases are TGCGCCAGCAGCTCACGACAGGGGGCTGAGTATGGCTACACCTTC.

The chain employs TRBV6-5 and TRBJ1-2; the D gene is possibly TRBD1 (5 bases). V was trimmed by 2 bases and J by 6 bases, leaving 13 bases between them. Germline V gene sequence: CDR1 MNHEY, CDR2 SVGAGI. There are 14 residues in the CDR3. CDR3 in amino acids: CASSYGGDSDGYTF. The CDR3 nucleotides are TGTGCCAGCAGTTACGGAGGGGATAGCGATGGCTACACCTTC.

This chain uses TRBV28 with TRBJ1-1, with a weak D call TRBD1 (6 bases). Per germline, CDR1 MDHEN and CDR2 SYDVKM. The V end was cut by 6 bases, the J end by 6 bases, with 11 bases between. This CDR3 spans 12 amino acids. In DNA form, the CDR3 reads TGTGCCAGCAGAAACAGGGACCCTGAAGCTTTCTTT. This translates into CASRNRDPEAFF.

This chain links TRBV4-1 with TRBJ2-7; 7 positions match TRBD1. Germline CDR1 and CDR2: MGHRA and YSYEKL. The CDR3 sequence is 15 residues long. Unmatched junction bases numbered 9, after V lost 2 bases and J lost 5 bases. CDR3 nucleotides: TGCGCCAGCAGCCAACGACAGGGTCGCGTGGACGAGCAGTACTTC. Its protein is CASSQRQGRVDEQYF.

This chain connects TRBV27 to TRBJ1-2; 9 nucleotides match TRBD1. V was clipped by 10 bases and J by 4 bases; unmatched bases: 10. This CDR3 is built from 14 residues. Germline V gene sequence: CDR1 MNHEY, CDR2 SMNVEV (reference sequence). The CDR3 region is CATRYGTGIYGYTF. The DNA for the CDR3 is TGTGCCACCCGGTACGGGACAGGGATCTATGGCTACACCTTC.

The CDR3 region has the DNA TGTGCCAGCAGCCAAGCATACAGCCCTCAAGAGACCCAGTACTTC. Translating it yields CASSQAYSPQETQYF. The chain employs TRBV14 and TRBJ2-5, with no clear D. Germline V lookup: CDR1 SGHDN, CDR2 FVKESK. This CDR3 comprises 15 residues. With 1 base removed from V and 2 bases from J, the gap between germline ends came to 11 bases.

The V and J genes are TRBV28 and TRBJ2-3; the match to TRBD1 covers 7 bases. CDR1 is MDHEN, CDR2 SYDVKM, per germline. This CDR3 is built from 12 residues. V dropped 6 bases and J dropped 4; count of bases not matched to a gene: 1. CDR3 coding DNA: TGTGCCAGCAGCACAGGGGCAGATACGCAGTATTTT. Translating gives CASSTGADTQYF.